The clone carrying this T cell receptor (beta chain) turned up a few times. The data originate from a study of T cells after yellow fever vaccination. Germline V gives CDR1 KGHSH, CDR2 LQKENI. The CDR3 has 15 residues. Trimming took 4 bases from V and 3 from J, leaving 14 bases between them. TCRdb analysed the 5' RACE reads with MiXCR anew, one entry per CDR3 protein. The table lists 200,000 to 300,000 distinct CDR3 sequences, roughly 13% of them singletons, with roughly 0.5% in the top ten. The receptor was derived from a man between 25 and 39 years old who received the YFV17D yellow fever vaccine. This sample comprised CD4+ T cells sorted from PBMCs, obtained 45 days after the yellow fever booster vaccination. The chain links TRBV18 to TRBJ2-3; D may be TRBD1 (6 bases). The CDR3 here is CASSLRDTVTDTQYF. In DNA form, the CDR3 reads TGTGCCAGCTCACTTCGGGACACCGTAACAGATACGCAGTATTTT.